This passage covers 17 T cell receptor beta chains from one sample sequenced in a study of radiation and T cells in renal cell carcinoma. Documented time point: blood 2 weeks post-SBRT. Treatment specified: 15 Gy SBRT to primary tumor, nephrectomy 4 weeks later. Clones were sequenced by immunoSEQ multiplex PCR, and TCRdb holds only the in-frame ones, with some missing. This sample has about 150,000 clones, with 80% to 90% found just once. This specimen was blood, taken from a patient whose treatment included radiotherapy and nephrectomy. These receptors were taken from a woman aged 45-60 years with renal cell carcinoma.

The chain joins TRBV2 to TRBJ2-1; 14 bases agree with TRBD2. CDR1 is SNHLY and CDR2 is FYNNEI in the germline V gene. The CDR3 length is 16 residues. V lost 7 bases, J lost 3 bases, and 5 bases stayed unmatched. CDR3 nucleotides: TGTGCCAGCATACTCGGACTAGCGGGGGGCTACAATGAGCAGTTCTTC. Its protein is CASILGLAGGYNEQFF.

This sequence joins TRBV5-1 and TRBJ2-5; D uncertain. Trimming took 0 bases from V and 2 from J, leaving 11 bases between them. Germline lookup yields CDR1 SGHRS and CDR2 YFSETQ. The CDR3 runs to 15 residues. The DNA for the CDR3 is TGCGCCAGCAGCTTGGCCCTCCAAGGGCAAGAGACCCAGTACTTC. Its protein is CASSLALQGQETQYF. The full variable domain, with the rest looked up from reference TRBV5-1 and TRBJ2-5, is KAGVTQTPRYLIKTRGQQVTLSCSPISGHRSVSWYQQTPGQGLQFLFEYFSETQRNKGNFPGRFSGRQFSNSRSEMNVSTLELGDSALYLCASSLALQGQETQYFGPGTRLLVL.

The rearrangement joins TRBV7-4 to TRBJ1-4, with TRBD1 as a possible D gene (6 bases). Between the trimmed V and J ends, which lost 5 bases and 8 bases, there was a span of 18 bases. This CDR3 has 15 residues. CDR1 SGHVT and CDR2 SQSDAQ come from the germline V gene. In DNA form, the CDR3 reads TGTGCCAGCAGCCCCCCGAGGGGGAAGGAGGAAAAACTGTTTTTT. Amino acid sequence: CASSPPRGKEEKLFF.

Comment on this clone: Other DNA sequences in this specimen translate into the identical CDR3. The V and J genes are TRBV7-9 and TRBJ1-4; weak D call: TRBD1 (5 bases). Germline V gives CDR1 SEHNR, CDR2 FQNEAQ (reference sequence). V shed 0 bases and J shed 7 bases, with 9 bases lying between them. The CDR3 runs 14 residues. This CDR3 reads CASSLAGDGEKLFF. The DNA for the CDR3 is TGTGCCAGCAGCTTAGCAGGGGACGGTGAAAAACTGTTTTTT.

This clone was seen more than once but under ten times. CDR3 region: CASSASDFYGYTF. The CDR3 bases are TGTGCCAGCAGTGCTTCAGATTTCTATGGCTACACCTTC. The chain has TRBV2 and TRBJ1-2; D remains unclear. CDR1 and CDR2 (germline): SNHLY, FYNNEI. This CDR3 region has 13 residues. V dropped 4 bases and J dropped 4 bases, with 10 bases sitting between them.

V and J are TRBV18 and TRBJ1-2; 10 nucleotides align to TRBD1. The trim removed 3 bases at V and 5 bases at J, leaving 18 bases unmatched. The CDR3 runs 19 residues. CDR1 and CDR2 (germline): KGHSH, LQKENI. The CDR3 coding sequence is TGTGCCAGCTCACCTGAACCGGGACAGGGGCCGGGTTCTGGGTATGGCTACACCTTC. Protein product: CASSPEPGQGPGSGYGYTF.

The chain uses TRBV11-2 and TRBJ1-4, with 8 bases lining up with TRBD1. Germline V CDR1 and CDR2: SGHAT, FQNNGV. Trimming cost V 5 bases and J 1 base; bases outside gene matches: 3. The CDR3 spans 15 residues. DNA of the CDR3: TGTGCCAGCAGCACAGACAGGGGAACTAATGAAAAACTGTTTTTT. Encoded protein: CASSTDRGTNEKLFF.

J is TRBJ2-2 and V is TRBV7-8; no clear D gene. Per germline, CDR1 SGHVS and CDR2 FQNEAQ. This CDR3 region has 12 residues. Deletions cut 6 bases from V and 4 bases from J, with 6 bases between. The CDR3 region has the DNA TGTGCCAGCAGTTTCATCACCGGGGAGCTGTTTTTT. Translated, it gives CASSFITGELFF.

The chain recombines TRBV5-1 with TRBJ2-7; the D is unclear. The germline V and J ends were trimmed by 1 base and 3 bases, with 5 bases remaining between them. Germline V lookup: CDR1 SGHRS, CDR2 YFSETQ. The CDR3 spans 12 residues. The CDR3 DNA sequence: TGCGCCAGCAGCTTGACCTTCTACGAGCAGTACTTC. This translates into CASSLTFYEQYF. Full variable domain (missing parts from reference TRBV5-1 and TRBJ2-7): KAGVTQTPRYLIKTRGQQVTLSCSPISGHRSVSWYQQTPGQGLQFLFEYFSETQRNKGNFPGRFSGRQFSNSRSEMNVSTLELGDSALYLCASSLTFYEQYFGPGTRLTVT.

J is TRBJ1-1 and V is TRBV7-2; 7 bases match TRBD1. The CDR3 runs to 15 residues. Germline trimming cut 3 bases from V and 1 base from J; bases unmatched to any gene: 5. CDR1 is SGHTA, CDR2 FQGNSA, per germline. This CDR3 is CASSFGTESNTEAFF. The CDR3 DNA follows: TGTGCCAGCAGCTTCGGGACAGAATCGAACACTGAAGCTTTCTTT.

There are a few counts of this clone. The chain employs TRBV10-3 and TRBJ1-2, with D maybe TRBD1 (6 bases). V was pared by 5 bases and J by 7 bases, with 14 bases between. Germline V gene data show CDR1 as ENHRY and CDR2 as SYGVKD. The CDR3 covers 13 residues. In DNA form, the CDR3 reads TGTGCCATCAGTTGGACAGCGCAAAGTGGCTACACCTTC. Its translation is CAISWTAQSGYTF.

V and J are TRBV6-1 and TRBJ1-1, with D perhaps TRBD1 (5 bases). Per the germline V gene, CDR1 is MNHNS and CDR2 is SASEGT. Trimming cost V 4 bases and J 4 bases, with 25 bases left between them. CDR3 length: 18 residues. The CDR3 DNA is TGTGCCAGCAGTGTGGGACGGCCCGCCCGAGCTGAGGGCACTGAAGCTTTCTTT. Translated: CASSVGRPARAEGTEAFF.

The rearrangement uses TRBV7-9 and TRBJ2-1, with D unresolved. Trimming cost V 2 bases and J 7 bases, with 9 bases left between them. The CDR3 extends over 13 amino acids. Per germline, CDR1 SEHNR and CDR2 FQNEAQ (reference sequence). This CDR3 is CASSLSGINEQFF. Here the CDR3 DNA reads TGTGCCAGCAGCTTATCCGGAATTAATGAGCAGTTCTTC.

This clone was observed a single time. This chain uses TRBV7-2 with TRBJ2-1; D may correspond to TRBD1 or TRBD2 (5 bases each). CDR3 length equals 15 residues. The V end was cut by 2 bases, the J end by 4 bases, with 12 bases between. Per the germline V gene, CDR1 is SGHTA and CDR2 is FQGNSA. CDR3 sequence reads: CASSLRQGAYNEQFF. DNA for the CDR3: TGTGCCAGCAGCTTAAGGCAGGGAGCGTACAATGAGCAGTTCTTC. Complete variable domain (other parts from reference TRBV7-2 and TRBJ2-1): GAGVSQSPSNKVTEKGKDVELRCDPISGHTALYWYRQSLGQGLEFLIYFQGNSAPDKSGLPSDRFSAERTGGSVSTLTIQRTQQEDSAVYLCASSLRQGAYNEQFFGPGTRLTVL.

This chain connects TRBV5-6 to TRBJ2-2; TRBD2 matches 10 bases. J gave up 4 bases and V 1 base, and 7 bases lay outside the gene matches. From germline, CDR1 is SGHDT and CDR2 YYEEEE. The CDR3 is 17 amino acids. Written as DNA, the CDR3 is TGTGCCAGCAGCTTGCGGGCTAGCGGGGGCGGCACCGGGGAGCTGTTTTTT. Translated, it gives CASSLRASGGGTGELFF.

This clone was detected once. The chain joins TRBV11-3 to TRBJ2-5; perhaps D is TRBD1 or TRBD2 (5 bases each). V was cut by 4 bases and J by 2 bases, with 17 bases left in between. The germline V gene has CDR1 SGHNT and CDR2 YENEEA. This CDR3 is 16 amino acids long. This CDR3 is CASSYGTGGLQETQYF. The DNA for the CDR3 is TGTGCCAGCAGCTACGGGACGGGTGGCCTACAAGAGACCCAGTACTTC.

This rearrangement joins TRBV6-5 to TRBJ1-1; 7 bases line up with TRBD1. The CDR3 loop spans 15 amino acids. The ends lost 3 bases at V and 5 bases at J; junction bases unmatched: 9. From germline, CDR1 is MNHEY and CDR2 SVGAGI. The CDR3 DNA reads as TGTGCCAGCAGTTATGGGCAGGGACAGCGGACTGAAGCTTTCTTT. Encoded protein: CASSYGQGQRTEAFF.